The rows below give T cell receptor beta chains drawn from one sample of a study of OX40 agonist ivuxolimab in advanced cancers. Sequencing was performed with immunoSEQ multiplex PCR; in TCRdb, only in-frame clones are kept and a portion is missing. The table lists just over 95,000 clones, 90% of them singletons. Specimen: CD4+ or CD8+ T cells sorted from blood, collected in a trial of the OX40 agonist ivuxolimab. Receptors were obtained from an adult with an advanced solid tumor such as melanoma, head and neck, liver or kidney cancer. The conserved cysteine and the conserved F or W are not part of the CDR3 here.

TRBJ1-5 | 12 | TRBV19 | ASRGATGNQPQH
TRBJ2-1 | 13 | TRBV5-4 | ASSLVGGPYNEQF
TRBJ2-5 | 11 | TRBV6-4 | ASSRGPQETQY
TRBJ1-4 | 10 | TRBV29-1 | SVGRGNEKLF
TRBJ1-1 | 12 | TRBV5-4 | ASSGGQGIPEAF
TRBJ1-4 | 15 | TRBV19 | ASRDGRRRTTNEKLF
TRBJ1-6 | 13 | TRBV6-1 | ASSEWSKGLTPLH
TRBJ1-4 | 15 | TRBV28 | ASSLVGQGRQGEKLF
TRBJ2-3 | 12 | TRBV7-8 | ASSSFGSTDTQY
TRBJ1-2 | 14 | TRBV6-6 | ASSYSMGETNYGYT
TRBJ1-5 | 11 | TRBV30 | AWSVDRGHPQH
TRBJ1-5 | 14 | TRBV6-1 | ASSEWADPSNQPQH
TRBJ2-3 | 12 | TRBV19 | ASSYTNGMDTQY
TRBJ2-1 | 13 | TRBV27 | ASSFAGVGYNEQF
TRBJ1-1 | 10 | TRBV5-4 | ASSEGRIEAF
TRBJ1-2 | 13 | TRBV29-1 | SVVSLGQGAWGYT
TRBJ2-1 | 13 | TRBV5-1 | ASSQTGTSYNEQF
TRBJ2-6 | 16 | TRBV19 | ARPPLGGAEDGANVLT
TRBJ1-1 | 13 | TRBV19 | ASSIGGAVNTEAF
TRBJ2-3 | 11 | TRBV28 | ASSSGATDTQY
TRBJ1-4 | 11 | TRBV29-1 | SVGGGRGEKLF
TRBJ2-3 | 14 | TRBV5-6 | ASSLVSGRGTDTQY
TRBJ1-1 | 10 | TRBV6-1 | ASVRGRTEAF
TRBJ2-1 | 14 | TRBV19 | ASSLTSGGASNEQF
TRBJ2-7 | 10 | TRBV28 | ASSLIGYEQY
TRBJ1-1 | 12 | TRBV6-1 | ASSRRSGGRFRF
TRBJ2-1 | 12 | TRBV14 | ASSQMRLAGGQF
TRBJ2-4 | 12 | TRBV30 | AWSGQGAKGIQY
TRBJ1-5 | 16 | TRBV30 | AWSPAGGAAASYQPQH
TRBJ1-1 | 14 | TRBV18 | AGSPLGATTNTEAF
TRBJ2-7 | 11 | TRBV11-2 | ASSFAPGGEQY
TRBJ2-2 | 11 | TRBV10-3 | AIRTANTGELF
TRBJ2-7 | 12 | TRBV29-1 | SVAGAGRRREQY
TRBJ2-7 | 10 | TRBV2 | ASKLYDLEQY
TRBJ2-1 | 12 | TRBV19 | ASSIIGGTGEQF
TRBJ1-1 | 10 | TRBV11-2 | ASSQQSTEAF
TRBJ2-5 | 12 | TRBV5-1 | ASSLGRGAETQY
TRBJ2-7 | 12 | TRBV6-1 | ASLAGASSYEQY
TRBJ2-7 | 10 | TRBV28 | ASSLFLYEQY
TRBJ2-1 | 11 | TRBV5-1 | ASSFGGPSEQF
TRBJ2-5 | 13 | TRBV9 | ASSVAGGEMETQY
TRBJ2-5 | 12 | TRBV7-8 | ASSSTEVSETQY
TRBJ2-1 | 14 | TRBV6-1 | ASSEWGNRGRNEQF
TRBJ2-5 | 12 | TRBV7-3 | ASSPGQGQETQY
TRBJ1-2 | 10 | TRBV2 | ASSRRGYGYT
TRBJ2-5 | 14 | TRBV28 | ASSAQLAGTQETQY
TRBJ2-1 | 13 | TRBV5-4 | ASSSNPTSYNEQF
TRBJ2-5 | 12 | TRBV25-1 | ASSDWGKGETQY
TRBJ1-5 | 11 | TRBV27 | ASSLWADQPQH
TRBJ1-4 | 12 | TRBV25-1 | ASSDGFSGRKLF
TRBJ2-3 | 14 | TRBV5-6 | ASSLGQGASTDTQY
TRBJ1-4 | 13 | TRBV5-1 | ASSPAGIETEKLF
TRBJ1-2 | 13 | TRBV4-2 | ASSQDKGRYYGYT
TRBJ1-5 | 14 | TRBV18 | ASSPTGTGGLQPQH
TRBJ1-3 | 12 | TRBV10-3 | AISVKTLVDTIY
TRBJ2-3 | 12 | TRBV7-3 | ASSSQGRSDTQY
TRBJ1-2 | 12 | TRBV4-2 | ASSQDFTNYGYT
TRBJ1-1 | 11 | TRBV9 | ASSVSWYTEAF
TRBJ2-3 | 14 | TRBV7-2 | ASSLAVSSGGLAQY
TRBJ2-7 | 13 | TRBV7-6 | ASSFAGQGPYEQY